One sample yielded the 24 T cell receptor beta chains listed below, sequenced in a study of OX40 agonist ivuxolimab in advanced cancers. Only in-frame clones appear in the TCRdb table, and some are missing; sequencing was by immunoSEQ multiplex PCR. There are 100,000 or so clones in the sample; over 75% occur only once, and 3.5% to 4% lies in the top ten. The sample consisted of CD4+ or CD8+ T cells sorted from blood, taken in a trial of the OX40 agonist ivuxolimab. These receptors were obtained from an adult with an advanced solid tumor such as melanoma, head and neck, liver or kidney cancer.

The V call is TRBV18, the J call TRBJ1-5; 7 bases match TRBD1. J lost 4 bases, V lost 2 bases, and 5 bases had no gene match. This CDR3 is built from 15 residues. CDR1 is KGHSH, CDR2 LQKENI, per germline. The CDR3 is CASSPSGQSNQPQHF. For the CDR3, the DNA is TGTGCCAGCTCACCATCGGGACAGAGTAATCAGCCCCAGCATTTT.

The chain is built from TRBV11-2 and TRBJ2-6; TRBD2 is a possible D gene (5 bases). Germline V gives CDR1 SGHAT, CDR2 FQNNGV. This CDR3 comprises 18 residues. The V gene lost 1 base and the J gene lost 4 bases, with 17 bases spanning the gap. The CDR3 protein is CASSLAGGAIAGANVLTF. In DNA, the CDR3 is TGTGCCAGCAGCTTAGCTGGCGGCGCCATAGCGGGGGCCAACGTCCTGACTTTC.

The V call is TRBV30, the J call TRBJ2-5; no clear D. Trimming shortened V by 0 bases and J by 11 bases, and 10 bases separated the two germline ends. Germline V gene sequence: CDR1 GTSNPN, CDR2 SVGIG (reference sequence). The CDR3 length is 11 residues. CDR3 protein: CAWSVSQEQYF. As DNA, the CDR3 is TGTGCCTGGAGTGTATCCCAAGAGCAGTACTTC.

The J gene is TRBJ1-5, the V gene TRBV15, with 8 bases matching TRBD1. The CDR3 length is 13 residues. In germline, CDR1 is LNHNV, CDR2 YYDKDF (reference sequence). The V and J ends lost 4 bases and 5 bases, in that order; junction bases with no gene match: 1. This CDR3 reads CATSTQGDQPQHF. The CDR3, as DNA: TGTGCCACCAGCACACAGGGGGATCAGCCCCAGCATTTT.

There are a few counts of this clone. The chain uses TRBV4-2 and TRBJ2-5, with a weak D call TRBD2 (6 bases). Germline CDR1 is LGHNA and CDR2 is YNFKEQ. With 1 base removed from V and 5 bases from J, the gap between germline ends came to 17 bases. The CDR3 has 16 amino acids. The CDR3 nucleotides are TGTGCCAGCAGCCAAGGCCGCACTACTAGCCGGGAGACCCAGTACTTC. Amino acids: CASSQGRTTSRETQYF.

The chain carries TRBV7-8 and TRBJ2-7; TRBD1 or TRBD2 may be the D gene (6 bases each). Germline CDR1 reads SGHVS; CDR2 reads FQNEAQ. The CDR3 consists of 16 residues. Trimming cost V 1 base and J 2 bases, with 15 bases left between them. The CDR3 region has the DNA TGTGCCAGCAGCTTAGGATGGGGGGCGGATACCTACGAGCAGTACTTC. Its protein product is CASSLGWGADTYEQYF.

This sequence joins TRBV4-2 and TRBJ2-7; TRBD2 matches 7 bases. The CDR3 sequence is 13 residues long. The V gene's germline CDR1 is LGHNA and CDR2 YNFKEQ. The V segment lost 3 bases and the J segment 7 bases; nucleotides outside the gene matches: 6. The CDR3 sequence is CASSQTSLGEQYF. In DNA, the CDR3 is TGTGCCAGCAGCCAGACTAGCCTTGGAGAGCAGTACTTC.

This rearrangement joins TRBV6-5 to TRBJ2-3, with no clear D. V lost 3 bases and J lost 1, with 8 bases in between. Germline V gene lookup returns CDR1 MNHEY and CDR2 SVGAGI. The CDR3 sequence is 14 residues long. Here the CDR3 DNA reads TGTGCCAGCAGTTATTTGACTGGCACAGATACGCAGTATTTT. Protein sequence: CASSYLTGTDTQYF.

The gene calls are TRBV30 and TRBJ2-7; 10 bases line up with TRBD2. This CDR3 has 15 amino acids. Trimming at V came to 1 base and at J to 1 base, leaving 4 bases not matched to a gene. Germline V gene data show CDR1 as GTSNPN and CDR2 as SVGIG (reference sequence). The DNA of the CDR3 is TGTGCCTGGAGTGCCCAAGCGGGAGGGTCCTACGAGCAGTACTTC. Translated, it gives CAWSAQAGGSYEQYF.

The genes are TRBV6-1 and TRBJ1-1; unclear D gene. The CDR3 consists of 14 residues. Deletions cut 3 bases from V and 0 bases from J, with 8 bases between. In germline, CDR1 is MNHNS, CDR2 SASEGT. The CDR3 here is CASSEGEMNTEAFF. CDR3 sequence (DNA): TGTGCCAGCAGTGAGGGCGAGATGAACACTGAAGCTTTCTTT.

The rearrangement uses TRBV5-1 and TRBJ2-5, with TRBD1 identical over 7 bases. The closer fit of TRBJ2-7 to the DNA end suggests the J call may be wrong. Germline CDR1 reads SGHRS; CDR2 reads YFSETQ. This CDR3 region has 15 residues. CDR3 sequence reads: CASSSFMTGKSEQYF. Here the CDR3 DNA reads TGCGCCAGCAGCTCCTTTATGACAGGGAAAAGCGAGCAGTACTTC.

The genes are TRBV11-3 and TRBJ2-3; the D call may be TRBD1 or TRBD2 (5 bases each). The CDR3 consists of 14 residues. Trimming cost V 3 bases and J 4 bases, with 11 bases left between them. CDR1 is SGHNT, CDR2 YENEEA, per germline. DNA of the CDR3: TGTGCCAGCAGCTTCAGGGACGACCCAGATACGCAGTATTTT. It specifies CASSFRDDPDTQYF.

V and J are TRBV28 and TRBJ2-5, with TRBD1 matching 8 bases. The length of the CDR3 is 15 residues. J was trimmed by 7 bases and V by 3 bases; bases with no gene match: 10. CDR1 and CDR2 from the germline V gene are MDHEN and SYDVKM. CDR3 nucleotide sequence: TGTGCCAGCAGTTTGGACAGGGCGACGGGAGTGACCCAGTACTTC. Encoded protein: CASSLDRATGVTQYF.

This chain joins TRBV7-9 and TRBJ2-5; D is perhaps TRBD1 (6 bases). The J call could be wrong; TRBJ2-7 is a better fit for the DNA end. CDR3 length: 14 residues. Germline CDR1 SEHNR, CDR2 FQNEAQ (reference sequence). The CDR3 coding sequence is TGTGCCAGCAGCCCCGGACAGCCGTACTACGAGCAGTACTTC. Translating it yields CASSPGQPYYEQYF.

The table lists this clone with a count of one. The V call is TRBV28, the J call TRBJ2-7; maybe TRBD1 (5 bases). Germline V lookup: CDR1 MDHEN, CDR2 SYDVKM. V lost 6 bases, J lost 3 bases, and 18 bases lay in between. CDR3 length equals 15 residues. The DNA of the CDR3 is TGTGCCAGCAGCCAGACAGATTGGATCGGCTACGAGCAGTACTTC. Translated, it gives CASSQTDWIGYEQYF.

The gene calls are TRBV20-1 and TRBJ2-7; perhaps TRBD2 as D (5 bases). Per germline, CDR1 DFQATT and CDR2 SNEGSKA (reference sequence). V dropped 6 bases and J dropped 3 bases, with 9 bases sitting between them. The length of the CDR3 is 11 residues. CDR3 DNA: TGCAGTGCGGACGAGGGCTACGAGCAGTACTTC. Protein: CSADEGYEQYF.

This clone was seen more than once but under ten times. The chain couples TRBV28 to TRBJ2-7; no reliable D call. The V and J ends lost 7 bases and 0 bases respectively, with 10 bases between them. The V gene's germline CDR1 is MDHEN and CDR2 SYDVKM. This CDR3 has 13 amino acids. CDR3 nucleotide sequence: TGTGCCAGCACCCCTCCGAGCTCCTACGAGCAGTACTTC. Protein sequence: CASTPPSSYEQYF.

In DNA form, the CDR3 reads TGTGCCAGCAGCAAAGACCAGGGGGAGCTAGCCAAAAACATTCAGTACTTC. Protein sequence: CASSKDQGELAKNIQYF. The chain is built from TRBV21-1 and TRBJ2-4; the table's D call of TRBD1 was not tested on the DNA. TRBV21-1 is labeled a pseudogene. The CDR3 totals 17 residues.

This clone came up a few times. As DNA, the CDR3 is TGTGCCAGTAGCCCTCGGGGAACTCACCCCCAGCATTTT. Its translation: CASSPRGTHPQHF. The rearrangement links TRBV19 to TRBJ1-5; D is unclear. CDR1 is LNHDA, CDR2 SQIVND, per germline (reference sequence). The CDR3 extends over 13 amino acids. V gave up 6 bases and J gave up 10 bases, with 16 bases separating them.

The V call is TRBV28, the J call TRBJ2-7; 8 nucleotides line up with TRBD1. CDR1 and CDR2 (germline): MDHEN, SYDVKM. Trimming removed 6 bases from V and 6 bases from J; junction bases left unmatched: 7. CDR3 length equals 13 residues. CDR3: CASRNRGAFEQYF. The CDR3 nucleotides are TGTGCCAGCAGGAACAGGGGGGCGTTCGAGCAGTACTTC. Looking up the rest from reference TRBV28 and TRBJ2-7 gives the full variable domain: DVKVTQSSRYLVKRTGEKVFLECVQDMDHENMFWYRQDPGLGLRLIYFSYDVKMKEKGDIPEGYSVSREKKERFSLILESASTNQTSMYLCASRNRGAFEQYFGPGTRLTVT.

This rearrangement joins TRBV18 to TRBJ2-7; 7 bases fit TRBD2. Trimming took 6 bases from V and 3 from J; bases not matched to a gene: 8. There are 14 residues in the CDR3. Germline loops: CDR1 KGHSH, CDR2 LQKENI. This CDR3 reads CASSAREFGYEQYF. The CDR3 nucleotides read TGTGCCAGCTCGGCGCGGGAGTTTGGCTACGAGCAGTACTTC.

This clone was picked up a small number of times. The chain recombines TRBV9 with TRBJ2-1, with TRBD2 as a possible D gene (5 bases). CDR3 size: 15 residues. Trimming removed 1 base at V and 9 bases at J, with 17 bases between. Germline lookup yields CDR1 SGDLS and CDR2 YYNGEE. The CDR3 protein is CASSVLASPTSEQFF. CDR3 coding DNA: TGTGCCAGCAGCGTATTGGCTAGCCCTACGAGTGAGCAGTTCTTC.

The V gene is TRBV5-1, the J gene TRBJ2-2, with a tentative D call TRBD1 (6 bases). CDR3 length: 15 residues. Per the germline V gene, CDR1 is SGHRS and CDR2 is YFSETQ. V lost 3 bases to trimming and J lost 0 bases, with 9 bases between them. This CDR3 is CASSWGTPNTGELFF. The DNA of the CDR3 is TGCGCCAGCAGCTGGGGGACACCGAACACCGGGGAGCTGTTTTTT. Filled out from reference TRBV5-1 and TRBJ2-2, the complete variable domain reads KAGVTQTPRYLIKTRGQQVTLSCSPISGHRSVSWYQQTPGQGLQFLFEYFSETQRNKGNFPGRFSGRQFSNSRSEMNVSTLELGDSALYLCASSWGTPNTGELFFGEGSRLTVL.

This clone was recorded a few times. The rearrangement links TRBV18 to TRBJ2-7; unclear D gene. Germline V gene data show CDR1 as KGHSH and CDR2 as LQKENI. This CDR3 is built from 13 residues. Trimming pared 2 bases from V and 4 bases from J, leaving 9 bases between. This chain's CDR3 is CASSPAPGYEQYF. The CDR3 bases are TGTGCCAGCTCACCAGCCCCCGGGTACGAGCAGTACTTC. Full variable domain (outside the CDR3, taken from reference TRBV18 and TRBJ2-7): NAGVMQNPRHLVRRRGQEARLRCSPMKGHSHVYWYRQLPEEGLKFMVYLQKENIIDESGMPKERFSAEFPKEGPSILRIQQVVRGDSAAYFCASSPAPGYEQYFGPGTRLTVT.